A single sample is the source of the 22 T cell receptor beta chains below, sequenced in a study of T cells in Graves' hyperthyroidism and ophthalmopathy. The TCR beta CDR3 regions underwent amplification using RNA transcripts as the source. The study used the HTBI primer set for a first-round RT-PCR of the TCR CDR3. TCRdb re-derived calls from the multiplex PCR reads in MiXCR, one entry per CDR3 protein. This table holds 300,000 to 450,000 distinct CDR3 sequences, 14% to 15% found once. The sample taken for sequencing was blood. These receptors originate from a woman aged 25-40 years with Graves' hyperthyroidism.

This clonotype was recorded many times. The chain combines TRBV11-3 with TRBJ1-1; D possibly corresponds to TRBD1 (6 bases). V was trimmed by 5 bases and J by 7 bases, leaving 11 bases between them. The CDR3 extends over 12 amino acids. Germline CDR1 reads SGHNT; CDR2 reads YENEEA. In DNA, the CDR3 is TGTGCCAGCAGCCGGACAGAAGGTGAAGCTTTCTTT. Translating gives CASSRTEGEAFF.

This clonotype was detected only a few times. V is TRBV19 and J is TRBJ2-1; 10 bases map to TRBD1. Per germline, CDR1 LNHDA and CDR2 SQIVND (reference sequence). Trimming at V came to 5 bases and at J to 6 bases, leaving 10 bases not matched to a gene. The CDR3 is 16 residues long. DNA of the CDR3: TGTGCCAGTAGTGGTGATCCGGGACAGGGGAGCAATGAGCAGTTCTTC. This encodes CASSGDPGQGSNEQFF.

The chain links TRBV6-1 to TRBJ2-2, with 7 bases lining up with TRBD2. Looked up from germline, CDR1 is MNHNS and CDR2 is SASEGT. The CDR3 runs 18 residues. Trimming cost V 8 bases and J 2 bases; bases outside gene matches: 17. CDR3 bases: TGTGCCAGCGGGGTACCTAGCGGCACAACTATAAACACCGGGGAGCTGTTTTTT. Translating it yields CASGVPSGTTINTGELFF.

J is TRBJ1-5 and V is TRBV4-1, with D possibly being TRBD1 (6 bases). The V gene lost 5 bases and the J gene lost 2 bases, with 16 bases spanning the gap. The CDR3 has 16 residues. Germline V gives CDR1 MGHRA, CDR2 YSYEKL. The DNA for the CDR3 is TGCGCCAGCAGCGTCAGCTTCGGGGGCGGCAATCAGCCCCAGCATTTT. Amino acids: CASSVSFGGGNQPQHF.

This clonotype was seen at least ten times. This chain joins TRBV7-9 and TRBJ2-7; 8 bases are shared with TRBD2. Per the germline V gene, CDR1 is SEHNR and CDR2 is FQNEAQ (reference sequence). The CDR3 totals 13 residues. V dropped 6 bases and J dropped 7; count of bases not matched to a gene: 8. CDR3 bases: TGTGCCAGCAGGAAGGGCGGGGGGACTGAGCAGTACTTC. Translated: CASRKGGGTEQYF.

The table lists this clonotype with a few counts. The chain is built from TRBV19 and TRBJ1-4, with D possibly TRBD1 on 5 matching bases. Germline V CDR1 and CDR2: LNHDA, SQIVND (reference sequence). The length of the CDR3 is 13 residues. The V gene lost 8 bases and the J gene lost 6 bases, with 13 bases spanning the gap. This chain's CDR3 is CASSEGRHEKLFF. The CDR3 DNA follows: TGTGCCAGTTCCGAGGGGCGGCATGAAAAACTGTTTTTT.

In this sample, this clonotype turned up once. The chain joins TRBV19 to TRBJ2-7, with D possibly matching TRBD1 (6 bases). Between the trimmed V and J ends, which lost 4 bases and 6 bases, there was a span of 19 bases. The CDR3 is 15 amino acids. From germline, CDR1 is LNHDA and CDR2 SQIVND (reference sequence). CDR3 bases: TGTGCCAGTAGTAGAATATGGACAGAGACCTCCGAGCAGTACTTC. Its protein product is CASSRIWTETSEQYF.

To note about this clonotype: This sequence may be a read error, since a much larger clone differs from it by one base. CDR3 sequence reads: CASTGRDPSWGERYF. The CDR3, as DNA: TGTGCCAGCACTGGGCGGGACCCGTCGTGGGGCGAGCGGTACTTC. The chain is built from TRBV28 and TRBJ2-7, with TRBD2 as a possible D gene (6 bases). The CDR3 is made up of 15 amino acids. Germline CDR1 MDHEN, CDR2 SYDVKM.

This chain connects TRBV19 to TRBJ2-3; 11 bases match TRBD2. The CDR3 has 17 residues. Germline V gene data show CDR1 as LNHDA and CDR2 as SQIVND (reference sequence). The junction had 7 bases not matched to a gene; V was cut back by 4 bases and J by 1 base. The CDR3 reads CASSRGGLAGGTDTQYF. The CDR3 nucleotides are TGTGCCAGTAGTAGGGGAGGACTAGCGGGCGGCACAGATACGCAGTATTTT. The full variable domain, in which reference TRBV19 and TRBJ2-3 provide the parts outside the CDR3, is DGGITQSPKYLFRKEGQNVTLSCEQNLNHDAMYWYRQDPGQGLRLIYYSQIVNDFQKGDIAEGYSVSREKKESFPLTVTSAQKNPTAFYLCASSRGGLAGGTDTQYFGPGTRLTVL.

As concerns this clonotype: This clone may be a read error of a much larger clone one base away. CDR3 loop: CASSYSRAGGQGTQYF. CDR3 coding DNA: TGTGCCAGCAGTTACTCGCGAGCAGGGGGACAAGGGACCCAGTACTTC. The V gene is TRBV6-2 or TRBV6-3, the J gene TRBJ2-5; 7 nucleotides match TRBD1. The CDR3 has 16 amino acids. Germline CDR1 is MNHEY and CDR2 is SVGEGT.

This clonotype appeared a few times. This rearrangement joins TRBV6-1 to TRBJ2-7; the D gene is possibly TRBD1 (6 bases). Trimming left V 5 bases short and J 2 bases short, with 13 bases between. The CDR3 has 14 amino acids. CDR1 MNHNS and CDR2 SASEGT come from the germline V gene. Here the CDR3 reads CASSSRDIAYEQYF. The CDR3 DNA is TGTGCCAGCAGTAGCCGGGACATTGCCTACGAGCAGTACTTC.

The sample holds a few counts of this clonotype. This chain joins TRBV6-1 and TRBJ1-5, with 10 bases lining up with TRBD1. V was clipped by 7 bases and J by 6 bases; unmatched bases: 6. The germline V gene encodes CDR1 MNHNS and CDR2 SASEGT. The CDR3 loop spans 14 amino acids. CDR3 amino acids: CASTVTGGSQPQHF. The CDR3 nucleotides are TGTGCCAGCACCGTGACAGGGGGCAGTCAGCCCCAGCATTTT.

Ten or more counts support this clonotype. V is TRBV12-3 or TRBV12-4 and J is TRBJ1-5; the D is unclear. CDR3 length equals 12 residues. Trimming cost V 6 bases and J 10 bases, with 13 bases left between them. As DNA, the CDR3 is TGTGCCAGCAGGAAGACCAGTCAACCCCAGCATTTT. Translated, it gives CASRKTSQPQHF.

This clonotype has only a few counts. V usage is TRBV11-2 and J usage is TRBJ2-2; D uncertain. Germline assignment: CDR1 SGHAT and CDR2 FQNNGV. This CDR3 has 14 residues. The V gene lost 1 base and the J gene lost 5 bases, with 8 bases spanning the gap. Written as DNA, the CDR3 is TGTGCCAGCAGCTTAGGGGATAAGACCGGGGAGCTGTTTTTT. This encodes CASSLGDKTGELFF. The full variable domain, its missing parts supplied by reference TRBV11-2 and TRBJ2-2, is EAGVAQSPRYKIIEKRQSVAFWCNPISGHATLYWYQQILGQGPKLLIQFQNNGVVDDSQLPKDRFSAERLKGVDSTLKIQPAKLEDSAVYLCASSLGDKTGELFFGEGSRLTVL.

To note about this clonotype: A much larger clone sits a single nucleotide away, making a read error possible. It is likely a read error, because the conserved phenylalanine at the end of the CDR3 is missing. This chain links TRBV28 with TRBJ1-2, with D maybe TRBD1 (5 bases). Germline CDR1 reads MDHEN; CDR2 reads SYDVKM. Trimming pared 3 bases from V and 0 bases from J, leaving 14 bases between. The CDR3 sequence is 16 residues long. The CDR3: CASSLRQTRPNYGYTL. The CDR3 DNA reads TGTGCCAGCAGTTTGAGACAGACACGTCCTAACTATGGCTACACCCTC.

There are many counts of this clonotype. V usage is TRBV28 and J usage is TRBJ2-3, with D perhaps TRBD1 or TRBD2 (6 bases each). The CDR3 totals 15 residues. Between the trimmed V and J ends, which lost 5 bases and 0 bases, there was a span of 12 bases. CDR1 and CDR2 (germline): MDHEN, SYDVKM. The CDR3 reads CASSLGGLSTDTQYF. The DNA for the CDR3 is TGTGCCAGCAGTCTCGGGGGCCTTAGCACAGATACGCAGTATTTT.

The V gene is TRBV27, the J gene TRBJ2-1, with TRBD2 identical over 9 bases. CDR1 is MNHEY, CDR2 SMNVEV, per germline (reference sequence). The ends lost 5 bases at V and 12 bases at J; junction bases unmatched: 8. This CDR3 has 13 residues. The DNA for the CDR3 is TGTGCCAGCAGTATCCCACTAGCGGGCCCGCAGTTCTTC. As protein: CASSIPLAGPQFF.

At least ten counts were recorded for this clonotype. The V gene is TRBV11-3, the J gene TRBJ2-2, with D maybe TRBD2 (6 bases). The CDR3 has 17 residues. With 0 bases removed from V and 0 bases from J, the gap between germline ends came to 11 bases. Per germline, CDR1 SGHNT and CDR2 YENEEA. This chain's CDR3 is CASSLEWDSANTGELFF. CDR3 DNA: TGTGCCAGCAGCTTAGAGTGGGACTCCGCGAACACCGGGGAGCTGTTTTTT.

V gene TRBV29-1 combines with J gene TRBJ2-5; weak D call: TRBD2 (5 bases). The length of the CDR3 is 12 residues. Germline CDR1 SQVTM, CDR2 ANQGSEA. V shed 4 bases and J shed 2 bases, with 8 bases lying between them. The CDR3 DNA reads TGCAGCGTTGCCCGGGGACAAGAGACCCAGTACTTC. As protein: CSVARGQETQYF.

This clonotype occurred a few times. The V gene is TRBV5-1, the J gene TRBJ2-3; TRBD2 matches at 7 bases. V was clipped by 3 bases and J by 5 bases; unmatched bases: 9. CDR1 SGHRS and CDR2 YFSETQ come from the germline V gene. CDR3 length: 15 amino acids. CDR3 sequence (DNA): TGCGCCAGCAGCTCCCTCGGGGTAGCGGGAGATACGCAGTATTTT. Translated: CASSSLGVAGDTQYF.

The chain is built from TRBV15 and TRBJ2-5; 12 nucleotides align to TRBD2. Germline V gene data show CDR1 as LNHNV and CDR2 as YYDKDF (reference sequence). V lost 2 bases and J lost 5; bases outside the gene matches: 9. The CDR3 runs to 17 residues. The CDR3: CATSRPRLAGVQETQYF. Written as DNA, the CDR3 is TGTGCCACCAGCAGACCGAGACTAGCGGGAGTGCAGGAGACCCAGTACTTC.

This clonotype appeared many times. The chain joins TRBV6-1 to TRBJ2-5, with D perhaps matching TRBD2 (5 bases). Trimming left V 6 bases short and J 2 bases short, with 13 bases between. The CDR3 covers 14 residues. Germline CDR1 is MNHNS and CDR2 is SASEGT. Written as DNA, the CDR3 is TGTGCCAGCAGGCGAGCGGAGACTCAAGAGACCCAGTACTTC. It yields the protein CASRRAETQETQYF.